These T cell receptor beta chains were read from a single sample in a study of blood T cell repertoires in COVID-19. TCRdb's table, derived via immunoSEQ multiplex PCR, lists solely in-frame clones and lacks some. Of 130,000 to 150,000 clones in the sample, around 82% are singletons; the top ten hold 5%. The sample consisted of peripheral blood. The receptors shown here come from a woman aged 45-65 years with acute or convalescent COVID-19. Both conserved end residues are part of each CDR3. Each record gives: V gene, J gene, clone size, D gene, CDR3 protein, CDR3 DNA. A D gene is named only where the DNA matches it firmly. Rows give clone size only sometimes, using once, few, many, or a class for an expanded clone.

v_call: TRBV6-2/TRBV6-3; j_call: TRBJ1-5; clone_size: NA; d_call: NA; cdr3_aa: CASSYPRQPQHF; cdr3_nt: TGTGCCAGCAGTTACCCGCGTCAGCCCCAGCATTTT
v_call: TRBV5-5; j_call: TRBJ2-7; clone_size: NA; d_call: TRBD2; cdr3_aa: CASSLWEGNYEQYF; cdr3_nt: TGTGCCAGCAGCTTGTGGGAGGGGAACTACGAGCAGTACTTC
v_call: TRBV6-5; j_call: TRBJ1-6; clone_size: NA; d_call: NA; cdr3_aa: CASSYSGPYSPLHF; cdr3_nt: TGTGCCAGCAGTTACTCGGGCCCTTATTCACCCCTCCACTTT
v_call: TRBV2; j_call: TRBJ1-1; clone_size: NA; d_call: NA; cdr3_aa: CASSGANTEAFF; cdr3_nt: TGTGCCAGCAGTGGGGCGAACACTGAAGCTTTCTTT
v_call: TRBV2; j_call: TRBJ2-5; clone_size: NA; d_call: NA; cdr3_aa: CATGWGLQETQYF; cdr3_nt: TGTGCCACCGGCTGGGGGCTCCAAGAGACCCAGTACTTC
v_call: TRBV4-3; j_call: TRBJ2-2; clone_size: NA; d_call: NA; cdr3_aa: CASSQDPTYTGELFF; cdr3_nt: TGCGCCAGCAGCCAAGACCCCACCTATACCGGGGAGCTGTTTTTT
v_call: TRBV9; j_call: TRBJ2-1; clone_size: NA; d_call: TRBD1; cdr3_aa: CASGRGQGLNEQFF; cdr3_nt: TGTGCCAGCGGCCGGGGACAGGGGCTAAATGAGCAGTTCTTC
v_call: TRBV9; j_call: TRBJ1-1; clone_size: few; d_call: NA; cdr3_aa: CASSPRGGEATEAFF; cdr3_nt: TGTGCCAGCAGCCCCCGTGGGGGCGAGGCCACTGAAGCTTTCTTT
v_call: TRBV19; j_call: TRBJ1-2; clone_size: once; d_call: TRBD1; cdr3_aa: CASRETGTGGAYGYTF; cdr3_nt: TGTGCCAGTAGAGAAACCGGGACAGGGGGCGCCTATGGCTACACCTTC
v_call: TRBV29-1; j_call: TRBJ1-1; clone_size: NA; d_call: NA; cdr3_aa: CSVEEGMNTEAFF; cdr3_nt: TGCAGCGTTGAGGAGGGTATGAACACTGAAGCTTTCTTT
v_call: TRBV19; j_call: TRBJ2-2; clone_size: NA; d_call: NA; cdr3_aa: CASSPGSKATGELFF; cdr3_nt: TGTGCCAGTAGTCCAGGGTCCAAGGCCACCGGGGAGCTGTTTTTT